This entry lists 13 T cell receptor beta chains sequenced from one sample in a study of shared clonotypes between healthy human individuals. The protocol was immunoSEQ multiplex PCR, while the TCRdb copy is restricted to in-frame clones and leaves out a portion. The top ten clones hold around 0.37% of a sample with about 2.4 million clones, roughly 93% of them seen once. Material for sequencing was naive CD4+ T cells from PBMCs. Subset noted: CD45RA+ positively selected. These receptors originate from a man aged 18 to 29 in good health. Some clones in this sample may be carry-over from other donors' samples.

Worth noting for this clone: Other DNA sequences in this sample translate to the same CDR3. The chain joins TRBV9 to TRBJ2-1; a possible D gene is TRBD2 (5 bases). Germline V CDR1 and CDR2: SGDLS, YYNGEE. V dropped 2 bases and J dropped 3 bases, with 9 bases sitting between them. This CDR3 contains 14 residues. The CDR3 DNA reads as TGTGCCAGCAGCGTCAGCGGAAACTACAATGAGCAGTTCTTC. Translating gives CASSVSGNYNEQFF.

The chain recombines TRBV21-1 with TRBJ1-2. TRBV21-1 counts as a pseudogene. This CDR3 is built from 16 residues. The CDR3 sequence: CASVKGGPPTHYGYTF. The DNA for the CDR3 is TGTGCCAGCGTCAAAGGGGGACCCCCTACACACTATGGCTACACCTTC.

This clone was recorded once. This chain connects TRBV5-4 to TRBJ2-1; 11 positions agree with TRBD1. The germline V gene has CDR1 SGHNT and CDR2 YYREEE (reference sequence). This CDR3 region has 16 residues. Trimming at V came to 5 bases and at J to 6 bases, leaving 10 bases not matched to a gene. CDR3 in amino acids: CASRYGDRGGGNEQFF. DNA for the CDR3: TGTGCCAGCAGGTACGGGGACAGGGGGGGTGGCAATGAGCAGTTCTTC.

Points on this clone: The sample contains more than one DNA sequence encoding this CDR3. This chain uses TRBV5-1 with TRBJ2-5; D unclear. Germline V gene sequence: CDR1 SGHRS, CDR2 YFSETQ. V lost 4 bases to trimming and J lost 5 bases, with 12 bases between them. This CDR3 comprises 13 residues. CDR3 sequence (DNA): TGCGCCAGCAGCCTGAGTGTGGTGGAGACCCAGTACTTC. It encodes CASSLSVVETQYF. Supplemented by reference TRBV5-1 and TRBJ2-5, the full variable domain reads KAGVTQTPRYLIKTRGQQVTLSCSPISGHRSVSWYQQTPGQGLQFLFEYFSETQRNKGNFPGRFSGRQFSNSRSEMNVSTLELGDSALYLCASSLSVVETQYFGPGTRLLVL.

The rearrangement links TRBV6-1 to TRBJ1-1; D unclear. Per germline, CDR1 MNHNS and CDR2 SASEGT. V lost 0 bases and J 11 bases, leaving 10 bases between the germline ends. The CDR3 totals 12 residues. Here the CDR3 reads CASSEAGRGAFF. For the CDR3, the DNA is TGTGCCAGCAGTGAAGCCGGGAGAGGGGCTTTCTTT.

The rearrangement uses TRBV6-4 and TRBJ2-2; no clear D gene. V lost 5 bases and J 6 bases, leaving 7 bases between the germline ends. Germline loops: CDR1 MRHNA, CDR2 SNTAGT. This CDR3 spans 12 amino acids. CDR3 in amino acids: CASSTVAGELFF. The DNA of the CDR3 is TGTGCCAGCAGTACTGTCGCCGGGGAGCTGTTTTTT.

V is TRBV7-9 and J is TRBJ2-3; D ambiguous. V was clipped by 4 bases and J by 1 base, with 3 bases between them. CDR1 and CDR2 from the germline V gene are SEHNR and FQNEAQ (reference sequence). CDR3 length: 12 residues. CDR3 DNA sequence: TGTGCCAGCAGCTCTGGCACAGATACGCAGTATTTT. Protein: CASSSGTDTQYF.

A single count supports this clone. The chain joins TRBV5-5 to TRBJ1-5; D is perhaps TRBD1 (6 bases). V shed 9 bases and J shed 9 bases, with 19 bases lying between them. The CDR3 totals 13 residues. The germline V gene encodes CDR1 SGHKS and CDR2 YYEKEE (reference sequence). CDR3 residues: CAKTRGGRRPQHF. The CDR3 nucleotides are TGTGCCAAAACTCGGGGGGGCCGCCGGCCCCAGCATTTT.

The V and J genes are TRBV5-1 and TRBJ2-1; TRBD2 aligns across 13 bases. V trimming: 6 bases; J trimming: 8 bases; junction bases outside the gene matches: 8. CDR3 length: 15 residues. Per germline, CDR1 SGHRS and CDR2 YFSETQ. The DNA for the CDR3 is TGCGCCAGCACCCCCGGGACTAGCGGGACACATGAGCAGTTCTTC. Amino acid sequence: CASTPGTSGTHEQFF.

J is TRBJ2-7 and V is TRBV29-1; no firm D call. Germline assignment: CDR1 SQVTM and CDR2 ANQGSEA. The CDR3 length is 12 residues. V was pared by 6 bases and J by 0 bases, with 9 bases between. The CDR3 loop is CSVGESSYEQYF. In nucleotides, the CDR3 is TGCAGCGTAGGAGAGAGCTCCTACGAGCAGTACTTC.

The V and J genes are TRBV5-8 and TRBJ1-2; 7 bases are shared with TRBD1. V lost 4 bases and J lost 3; bases outside the gene matches: 9. This CDR3 region has 15 residues. Looked up from germline, CDR1 is SGHTS and CDR2 is YDEGEE. CDR3 protein: CASSATGAPYYGYTF. The CDR3 DNA follows: TGTGCCAGCAGCGCAACAGGGGCGCCCTACTATGGCTACACCTTC.

The genes are TRBV2 and TRBJ2-7, with no clear D. Trimming removed 4 bases at V and 9 bases at J, with 10 bases between. The germline V gene encodes CDR1 SNHLY and CDR2 FYNNEI. The CDR3 covers 11 residues. CDR3 sequence reads: CASSVLAVQYF. The CDR3, as DNA: TGTGCCAGCAGTGTATTAGCTGTGCAGTACTTC.

This rearrangement joins TRBV11-2 to TRBJ2-5; tentative D call: TRBD2 (5 bases). CDR1 is SGHAT, CDR2 FQNNGV, per germline. Trimming shortened V by 1 base and J by 5 bases, and 14 bases separated the two germline ends. The CDR3 is made up of 15 amino acids. CDR3 in amino acids: CASSLGSGWYETQYF. The DNA of the CDR3 is TGTGCCAGCAGCTTAGGGTCGGGATGGTACGAGACCCAGTACTTC.